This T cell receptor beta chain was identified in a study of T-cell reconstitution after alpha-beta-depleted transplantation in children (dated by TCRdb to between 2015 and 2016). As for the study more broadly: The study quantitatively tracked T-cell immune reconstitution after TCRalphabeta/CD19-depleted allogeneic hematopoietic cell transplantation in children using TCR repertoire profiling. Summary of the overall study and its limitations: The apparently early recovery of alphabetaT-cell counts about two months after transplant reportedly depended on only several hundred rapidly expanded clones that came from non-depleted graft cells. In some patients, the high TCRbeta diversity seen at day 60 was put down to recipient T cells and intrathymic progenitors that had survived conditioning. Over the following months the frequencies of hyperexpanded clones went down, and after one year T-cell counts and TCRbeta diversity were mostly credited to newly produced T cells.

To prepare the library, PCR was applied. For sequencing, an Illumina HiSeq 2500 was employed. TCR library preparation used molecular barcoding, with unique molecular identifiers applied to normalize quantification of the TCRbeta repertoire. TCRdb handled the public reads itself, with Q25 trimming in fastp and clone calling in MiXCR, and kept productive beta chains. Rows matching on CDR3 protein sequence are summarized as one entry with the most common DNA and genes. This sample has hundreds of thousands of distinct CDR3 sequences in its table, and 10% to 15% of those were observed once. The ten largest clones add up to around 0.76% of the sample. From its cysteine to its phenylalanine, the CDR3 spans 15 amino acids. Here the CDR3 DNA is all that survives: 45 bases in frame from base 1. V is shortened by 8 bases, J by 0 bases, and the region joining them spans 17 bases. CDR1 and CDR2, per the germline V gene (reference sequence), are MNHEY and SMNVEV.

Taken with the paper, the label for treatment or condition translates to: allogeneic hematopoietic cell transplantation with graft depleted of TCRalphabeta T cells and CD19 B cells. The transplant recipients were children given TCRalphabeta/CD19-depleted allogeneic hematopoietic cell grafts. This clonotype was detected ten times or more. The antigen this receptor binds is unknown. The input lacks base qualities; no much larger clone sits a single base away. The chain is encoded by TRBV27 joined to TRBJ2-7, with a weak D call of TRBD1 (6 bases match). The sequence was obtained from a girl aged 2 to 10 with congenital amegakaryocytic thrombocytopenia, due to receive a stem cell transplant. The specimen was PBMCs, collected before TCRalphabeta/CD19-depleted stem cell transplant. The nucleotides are TGTGCCAGCGCATCGTGGACAGAGCTCTCCTACGAGCAGTACTTC. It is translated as CASASWTELSYEQYF.